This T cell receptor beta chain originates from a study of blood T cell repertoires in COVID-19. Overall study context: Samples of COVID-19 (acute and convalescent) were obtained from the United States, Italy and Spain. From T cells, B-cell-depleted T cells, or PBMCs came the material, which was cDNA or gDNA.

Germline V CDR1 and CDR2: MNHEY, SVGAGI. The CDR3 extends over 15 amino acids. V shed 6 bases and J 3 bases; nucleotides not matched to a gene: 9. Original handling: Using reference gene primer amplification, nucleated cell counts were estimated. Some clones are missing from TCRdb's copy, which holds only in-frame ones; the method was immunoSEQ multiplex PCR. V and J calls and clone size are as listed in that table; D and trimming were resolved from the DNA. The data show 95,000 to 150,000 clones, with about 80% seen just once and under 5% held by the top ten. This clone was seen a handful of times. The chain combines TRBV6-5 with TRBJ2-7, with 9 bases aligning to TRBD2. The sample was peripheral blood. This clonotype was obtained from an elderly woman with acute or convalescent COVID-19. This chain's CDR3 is CASSSSGINLYEQYF. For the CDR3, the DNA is TGTGCCAGCAGCTCTAGCGGGATAAACCTCTACGAGCAGTACTTC.